These T cell receptor beta chains were read from a single sample in a study of shared clonotypes between healthy human individuals. Sequencing was performed with immunoSEQ multiplex PCR; in TCRdb, only in-frame clones are kept and a portion is missing. This table has around 2,000,000 clones, 95% appearing once. What was sequenced was naive CD4+ T cells sorted from blood. These receptors were taken from a man younger than 35 in good health. Both conserved end residues are part of each CDR3. Each record gives: clone size, J gene, V gene, D gene, CDR3 DNA, CDR3 protein. The D gene is left open where the match is weak. Size is stated for part of the rows, as once, few or many counts, or as a class when the clone is expanded.

. TRBJ2-4 TRBV7-2 . TGTGCCAGCAGCTTAGGGGCGACCAAAAACATTCAGTACTTC CASSLGATKNIQYF
. TRBJ2-5 TRBV5-1 . TGCGCCAGCAGCTTGGGCCCCGGGTACGGGGAGACCCAGTACTTC CASSLGPGYGETQYF
. TRBJ1-1 TRBV2 . TGTGCCAGCAGTGTCCGGGAGCAGGGCACTGAAGCTTTCTTT CASSVREQGTEAFF
. TRBJ1-6 TRBV6-5 . TGTGCCAGCAACAATGGCGGGGAAGCTTCACCCCTCCACTTT CASNNGGEASPLHF
. TRBJ1-4 TRBV10-3 . TGTGCCATCAGGCAGGGGTTAACTAATGAAAAACTGTTTTTT CAIRQGLTNEKLFF
. TRBJ1-4 TRBV11-2 TRBD1 TGTGCCAGCAGCTCAGGACAGGGTACGGGAGAAAAACTGTTTTTT CASSSGQGTGEKLFF
. TRBJ2-2 TRBV2 . TGTGCCAGCACCATTAGCGAGGCTCCCGGGGAGCTGTTTTTT CASTISEAPGELFF
. TRBJ2-1 TRBV19 TRBD2 TGTGCCAGTAGTATGTATCTAGCGGACAACAATGAGCAGTTCTTC CASSMYLADNNEQFF
once TRBJ2-7 TRBV2 . TGTGCCGGCCAGACAGCAAACTACGAGCAGTACTTC CAGQTANYEQYF
. TRBJ1-4 TRBV2 . TGTGCCAGCGCTAGGGGTGGCGGTAGAGAAAAACTGTTTTTT CASARGGGREKLFF
. TRBJ1-2 TRBV10-1 . TGCGCCAGCAGTGAGGCAGCGACCTATGGCTACACCTTC CASSEAATYGYTF
. TRBJ1-4 TRBV2 . TGTGCCAGCAGTCAAGGTGCAACTAATGAAAAACTGTTTTTT CASSQGATNEKLFF
few TRBJ1-1 TRBV18 . TGTGCCAGCTCACAGACAGAGAACACTGAAGCTTTCTTT CASSQTENTEAFF
. TRBJ1-1 TRBV25-1 . TGTGCCAGCAGTGAAGGCCTTATAGGGACTGAAGCTTTCTTT CASSEGLIGTEAFF
. TRBJ1-5 TRBV15 TRBD1 TGTGCCACCAGCATCGGACAGGGAGGTCAGCCCCAGCATTTT CATSIGQGGQPQHF
. TRBJ1-4 TRBV28 TRBD1 TGTGCCAGCAGTCGACAGGGGAAGAGTGAAAAACTGTTTTTT CASSRQGKSEKLFF
. TRBJ1-2 TRBV5-1 . TGCGCCAGCAGCTTGGACGGGACCTATGGCTACACCTTC CASSLDGTYGYTF
. TRBJ1-2 TRBV6-1 . TGTGCCAGCACCAGACAGGAGAGGGAGTGGTATGGCTACACCTTC CASTRQEREWYGYTF
. TRBJ2-7 TRBV7-9 . TGTGCCAGCAGCCCCCTGGACGCAACCTACGAGCAGTACTTC CASSPLDATYEQYF
. TRBJ2-1 TRBV2 TRBD2 TGTGCCAGCGGCCGAAGCGGGAGAGGGACCTACAATGAGCAGTTCTTC CASGRSGRGTYNEQFF
. TRBJ1-2 TRBV5-6 . TGTGCCAGCATCCCCGGCACAGGGCGAAGCTATGGCTACACCTTC CASIPGTGRSYGYTF
. TRBJ2-2 TRBV30 . TGTGCCTGGATAAAAGAACATCAACCCGCGAACACCGGGGAGCTGTTTTTT CAWIKEHQPANTGELFF
. TRBJ2-3 TRBV28 . TGTGCCAGCAGCCCTCTCCGCACAGATACGCAGTATTTT CASSPLRTDTQYF
. TRBJ1-2 TRBV14 TRBD1 TGTGCCAGCAGCCTACAGGGGCTTACACCCTATGGCTACACCTTC CASSLQGLTPYGYTF
. TRBJ2-7 TRBV10-2 . TGCGCCAGCAGTGACGCAGCGGGCGCCTACGAGCAGTACTTC CASSDAAGAYEQYF
. TRBJ2-7 TRBV7-9 . TGTGCCAGCAGCTTAGTTGCGGGGCACGAGCAGTACTTC CASSLVAGHEQYF
. TRBJ1-5 TRBV19 . TGTGCCAGTAGTATAGCACAGGGAAGGCCCACCCAGCATTTT CASSIAQGRPTQHF
. TRBJ2-3 TRBV7-9 . TGTGCCAGCAGCAGTCGCAGGACAATTAGCACAGATACGCAGTATTTT CASSSRRTISTDTQYF
. TRBJ2-1 TRBV18 . TGTGCCAGCTCACCACAGTCGCAGGGCCCCACCTACAATGAGCAGTTCTTC CASSPQSQGPTYNEQFF
. TRBJ2-1 TRBV27 TRBD2 TGTGCCAGCAGTCCGCTCTTGGGGGGGAGCTCCTACAATGAGCAGTTCTTC CASSPLLGGSSYNEQFF
. TRBJ2-7 TRBV10-1 . TGCGCCAGCAAACGCGACGGGCTCCTTTACGAGCAGTACTTC CASKRDGLLYEQYF
. TRBJ1-2 TRBV19 . TGTGCCAGTAGTATCCGAGACCGACAGGCTAACTATGGCTACACCTTC CASSIRDRQANYGYTF
. TRBJ2-1 TRBV19 . TGTGCCAGTAGTATGACTAGGTTCTCCTACAATGAGCAGTTCTTC CASSMTRFSYNEQFF
. TRBJ2-3 TRBV4-3 . TGCGCCAGCAGCCAAGGGGACGTAGATAGTGGGCATACGCAGTATTTT CASSQGDVDSGHTQYF
. TRBJ1-6 TRBV6-5 TRBD1 TGTGCCAGCAGTTACGTAGGGACAGGGGACTCGACCCTCCACTTT CASSYVGTGDSTLHF
. TRBJ2-5 TRBV19 TRBD2 TGTGCCAGTAGTTCTAGCGGGGGGCTTCAAGAGACCCAGTACTTC CASSSSGGLQETQYF
. TRBJ2-7 TRBV29-1 . TGCAGCGTTAGCGGCAAGGGGGCGGGGTACGAGCAGTACTTC CSVSGKGAGYEQYF
. TRBJ1-2 TRBV6-5 . TGTGCCAGCAGCAACGGTGGGGGAACCACCTTC CASSNGGGTTF
. TRBJ2-2 TRBV5-1 . TGCGCCAGCAGCTCTTATAGGGGTGCCGGGGAGCTGTTTTTT CASSSYRGAGELFF
few TRBJ2-3 TRBV5-4 . TGTGCCAGCAGCTTGGGGTTGCCTATCACAGATACGCAGTATTTT CASSLGLPITDTQYF
. TRBJ2-7 TRBV6-6 . TGTGCCAGCAAGACGTTCAGCGCGGCAGGACGGGGCGAGCAGTACTTC CASKTFSAAGRGEQYF
once TRBJ2-1 TRBV6-1 TRBD2 TGTGCCAGCAGTGAAACTAGCGGGGGGGCCTTTCGCAATGAGCAGTTCTTC CASSETSGGAFRNEQFF
. TRBJ2-5 TRBV6-5 . TGTGCCAGCAGTAGGGGGTACGAAGAGACCCAGTACTTC CASSRGYEETQYF
. TRBJ2-5 TRBV5-4 TRBD1 TGTGCCAGCAGCTTGGCGGGGACAGGGGCCCCCCAAGAGACCCAGTACTTC CASSLAGTGAPQETQYF
. TRBJ1-2 TRBV4-3 . TGCGCCAGCAGCCAAGGAGACTATGGCTACACCTTC CASSQGDYGYTF
. TRBJ2-7 TRBV27 TRBD1 TGTGCCAGCAGCCAGGACAGGATCTCCTACGAGCAGTACTTC CASSQDRISYEQYF
. TRBJ2-1 TRBV20-1 . TGCAGTGCTAGCCTCAAAGCGGAGCAGTTCTTC CSASLKAEQFF
. TRBJ2-7 TRBV6-5 . TGTGCCAGCACTGACGACAGCAACTACGAGCAGTACTTC CASTDDSNYEQYF
. TRBJ1-3 TRBV19 . TGTGCCAGTACTATGACCAGGGGCTCCTTCTCTGGAAACACCATATATTTT CASTMTRGSFSGNTIYF
. TRBJ2-1 TRBV4-3 TRBD2 TGCGCCAGCAGTTTTAGCGGGAGGGCAGATGAGCAGTTCTTC CASSFSGRADEQFF
. TRBJ2-7 TRBV18 . TGTGCCAGCTCACCACCGCAGGGAAATGCCTACGAGCAGTACTTC CASSPPQGNAYEQYF
. TRBJ2-3 TRBV9 TRBD2 TGTGCCAGCAGCGCAGCGAGCGGGAGCCCAGATACGCAGTATTTT CASSAASGSPDTQYF
. TRBJ1-1 TRBV7-8 . TGTGCCAGCAGCCCCCGTTTAAAGACTGAAGCTTTCTTT CASSPRLKTEAFF
. TRBJ1-4 TRBV15 . TGTGCCACCAGTAGAGAGGGAGGGATTGGGGAAAAACTGTTTTTT CATSREGGIGEKLFF
. TRBJ1-6 TRBV5-1 . TGCGCCAGCAGCTTGCTGTCGGTTAATTCACCCCTCCACTTT CASSLLSVNSPLHF
once TRBJ1-4 TRBV18 TRBD1 TGTGCCAGCTCACGACAGGGGGTTTGGACTAATGAAAAACTGTTTTTT CASSRQGVWTNEKLFF
. TRBJ1-5 TRBV29-1 . TGCAGCGTTACAAAGACAGGAAATCAGCCCCAGCATTTT CSVTKTGNQPQHF